The TCR beta chain under discussion was sequenced for a study of technical replicates of blood from several donors. The data were produced by immunoSEQ multiplex PCR, yet TCRdb's version contains in-frame clones alone and is incomplete. The sample has 55,000 to 60,000 clones; about 94% are singletons. Germline V CDR1 and CDR2: SQVTM, ANQGSEA. This CDR3 region has 11 residues. V lost 5 bases, J lost 4 bases, and 6 bases lay in between. The rearrangement uses TRBV29-1 and TRBJ2-4; no reliable D call. This clonotype originated in a human donor in good health. Some clones in this sample may be carry-over from other donors' samples. Sequenced input: PBMCs. The CDR3: CSVKRKNIQYF. The CDR3 DNA sequence: TGCAGCGTTAAGAGAAAAAACATTCAGTACTTC.